The 30 T cell receptor beta chains below come from one sample, sequenced in a study of identical twins (dated by TCRdb to about 2016). The library was prepared using 5' RACE. The data were produced on an Illumina HiSeq 2000. TCRdb took the public reads, trimmed them with fastp at Q25, ran MiXCR for clone calling and kept in-frame beta chains. Records with the same CDR3 protein are collapsed into one entry carrying the most frequent genes and DNA. The sample table records 150,000 or so distinct CDR3 sequences; roughly 3.5% of these occur just once. 8.1% of the sample is held by the ten biggest clonotypes. Sequenced material: memory T cells sorted from blood. Explained via the paper, the cell subset or site label denotes: CD45RO+ enriched T cells. The receptors originated from a man aged 18 to 29 in good health.

This clonotype was seen repeatedly, ten times or more. The CDR3 nucleotides read TGTGCCAGCAGGAACCCCGGACAGAATCAGCCCCAGCATTTT. Amino acid sequence: CASRNPGQNQPQHF. The chain has TRBV28 and TRBJ1-5; a weak D match, TRBD1 (6 bases). In germline, CDR1 is MDHEN, CDR2 SYDVKM. Trimming took 6 bases from V and 4 from J, leaving 13 bases between them. The CDR3 runs to 14 residues.

This clonotype was recorded many times. The V call is TRBV2, the J call TRBJ2-5, with D perhaps TRBD1 or TRBD2 (7 bases each). This CDR3 contains 14 residues. Germline lookup yields CDR1 SNHLY and CDR2 FYNNEI. V lost 5 bases to trimming and J lost 5 bases, with 15 bases between them. Written as DNA, the CDR3 is TGTGCCAGCAGTTACAGACAGGGAGGGGAGACCCAGTACTTC. Residues: CASSYRQGGETQYF.

This clonotype was counted at least ten times. The V call is TRBV6-1, the J call TRBJ1-5, with D perhaps matching TRBD1 (6 bases). V was clipped by 5 bases and J by 4 bases, with 18 bases between them. The CDR3 totals 16 residues. Germline V gene lookup returns CDR1 MNHNS and CDR2 SASEGT. The CDR3 sequence is CASSPGGGHSNQPQHF. Written as DNA, the CDR3 is TGTGCCAGCAGTCCCGGGGGGGGGCACTCTAATCAGCCCCAGCATTTT.

This clonotype occurred many times. The chain carries TRBV20-1 and TRBJ1-5; D uncertain. Trimming stripped 3 bases from V and 0 bases from J, with 15 bases between. This CDR3 comprises 16 residues. The germline CDR1 and CDR2 sequences are DFQATT and SNEGSKA (reference sequence). DNA of the CDR3: TGCAGTGCTAGCCCACAGCAAATCTTTAGCAATCAGCCCCAGCATTTT. This codes for CSASPQQIFSNQPQHF.

This clonotype was detected many times. This chain connects TRBV7-3 to TRBJ2-7; 7 nucleotides align to TRBD1. The V and J ends lost 2 bases and 3 bases, in that order; junction bases with no gene match: 4. The CDR3 covers 14 residues. From germline, CDR1 is SGHTA and CDR2 FQGTGA. The CDR3 region is CASSLDRVGYEQYF. The CDR3 bases are TGTGCCAGCAGCTTAGACAGGGTAGGCTACGAGCAGTACTTC.

This clonotype was observed at least ten times. The J gene is TRBJ1-5, the V gene TRBV7-8; TRBD1 agrees at 8 bases. CDR3 length: 15 residues. V lost 5 bases to trimming and J lost 3 bases; unmatched junction nucleotides: 6. Germline V gene lookup returns CDR1 SGHVS and CDR2 FQNEAQ. CDR3 region: CASSGTGATNQPQHF. DNA of the CDR3: TGTGCCAGCAGCGGGACAGGAGCCACCAATCAGCCCCAGCATTTT.

This clonotype was detected many times. This chain links TRBV30 with TRBJ2-7; 10 bases agree with TRBD1. CDR3 size: 15 residues. Germline values: CDR1 GTSNPN, CDR2 SVGIG (reference sequence). V trimming: 2 bases; J trimming: 0 bases; junction bases outside the gene matches: 4. In DNA, the CDR3 is TGTGCCTGGAGTATGGGACAGGGGAGCTCCTACGAGCAGTACTTC. Translated, it gives CAWSMGQGSSYEQYF.

In its sample, this clonotype was seen many times. The V and J genes are TRBV27 and TRBJ2-2; 9 bases are a match to TRBD1. CDR1 is MNHEY, CDR2 SMNVEV, per germline (reference sequence). The CDR3 is 14 residues long. With 9 bases clipped from V and 7 bases from J, the junction kept 9 bases outside the gene matches. The CDR3 nucleotides are TGTGCCAGTCCGGGACAGGGTCGAATCGGGGAGCTGTTTTTT. Translation gives CASPGQGRIGELFF.

This clonotype was seen more than once but under ten times. This chain connects TRBV28 to TRBJ1-5, with no clear D. Germline V CDR1 and CDR2: MDHEN, SYDVKM. V lost 3 bases, J lost 4 bases, and 13 bases lay in between. The CDR3 runs to 15 residues. CDR3 nucleotide sequence: TGTGCCAGCAGTTTTGTCAGATTGGGGAATCAGCCCCAGCATTTT. Protein: CASSFVRLGNQPQHF.

This clonotype was recorded at least ten times. V and J are TRBV4-3 and TRBJ2-7, with 8 positions matching TRBD2. The CDR3 runs 16 residues. CDR1 is LGHNA, CDR2 YSLEER, per germline. Trimming took 1 base from V and 6 from J; bases not matched to a gene: 11. CDR3 DNA: TGCGCCAGCAGCCAAGTCCTAGCGGGCCACGGTGGCGAGCAGTACTTC. Protein product: CASSQVLAGHGGEQYF.

In its sample, this clonotype was seen many times. The CDR3 nucleotides are TGTGCCAGCAGTGAAGGGCTAGCGGGAGCCTACAATGAGCAGTTCTTC. Protein: CASSEGLAGAYNEQFF. The chain has TRBV6-4 and TRBJ2-1, with 10 bases lining up with TRBD2. J was trimmed by 2 bases and V by 3 bases; bases with no gene match: 4. The CDR3 totals 16 residues. CDR1 and CDR2 (germline): MRHNA, SNTAGT.

This clonotype was seen many times. The chain is built from TRBV5-5 and TRBJ1-1, with D possibly being TRBD1 (6 bases). Germline V gene lookup returns CDR1 SGHKS and CDR2 YYEKEE (reference sequence). The V end lost 0 bases, the J end lost 4 bases, and 13 bases lay between the germline ends. The CDR3 has 15 residues. CDR3 DNA: TGTGCCAGCAGCTTGGTCCCAGGGGTCGGCACTGAAGCTTTCTTT. Translating gives CASSLVPGVGTEAFF.

This chain links TRBV4-2 with TRBJ2-5; D is tentatively TRBD1 or TRBD2 (7 bases each). The germline V and J ends were trimmed by 2 bases and 0 bases, with 13 bases remaining between them. This CDR3 spans 16 amino acids. Germline V gives CDR1 LGHNA, CDR2 YNFKEQ. The CDR3, as DNA: TGTGCCAGCAGCCAATCGGCAGGGGGGGACCAAGAGACCCAGTACTTC. Translated: CASSQSAGGDQETQYF.

This clonotype has a count of ten or more. This chain uses TRBV5-1 with TRBJ2-2; D ambiguous. Germline V CDR1 and CDR2: SGHRS, YFSETQ. With 0 bases removed from V and 5 bases from J, the gap between germline ends came to 8 bases. The CDR3 covers 14 residues. This chain's CDR3 is CASSLGKSTGELFF. The DNA for the CDR3 is TGCGCCAGCAGCTTGGGGAAAAGTACCGGGGAGCTGTTTTTT.

This clonotype occurred many times. The V gene is TRBV29-1, the J gene TRBJ2-1; no clear D gene. Germline-derived CDR1 and CDR2 are SQVTM and ANQGSEA. Trimming shortened V by 4 bases and J by 11 bases, and 12 bases separated the two germline ends. The CDR3 is 11 residues long. The CDR3: CSVGELEKQFF. CDR3 nucleotide sequence: TGCAGCGTTGGAGAGTTGGAGAAGCAGTTCTTC.

This clonotype turned up a few times. The chain joins TRBV6-5 to TRBJ1-2; D is possibly TRBD1 (5 bases). The germline CDR1 and CDR2 sequences are MNHEY and SVGAGI. The CDR3 consists of 12 residues. V lost 8 bases, J lost 0 bases, and 7 bases lay in between. Here the CDR3 DNA reads TGTGCCAGCTCAGGGTCTAACTATGGCTACACCTTC. Protein product: CASSGSNYGYTF.

This clonotype was counted many times. The chain joins TRBV3-1 to TRBJ2-4; perhaps TRBD2 as D (6 bases). Trimming stripped 1 base from V and 0 bases from J, with 22 bases between. The CDR3 extends over 20 amino acids. Germline CDR1 is LGHDT and CDR2 is YNNKEL (reference sequence). Here the CDR3 reads CASSQVLGGEQKLAKNIQYF. The CDR3 region has the DNA TGTGCCAGCAGCCAAGTTCTCGGCGGGGAACAGAAATTAGCCAAAAACATTCAGTACTTC.

Ten or more counts support this clonotype. The rearrangement joins TRBV6-5 to TRBJ2-1; TRBD2 agrees at 11 bases. The CDR3 consists of 17 residues. The J segment lost 5 bases and the V segment lost 2 bases, leaving 8 bases of the junction unmatched. Germline V CDR1 and CDR2: MNHEY, SVGAGI. The CDR3 region has the DNA TGTGCCAGCAGTTACGTAGCGGGAGGGGGGTTAAACAATGAGCAGTTCTTC. Residues: CASSYVAGGGLNNEQFF.

Regarding this clonotype: This clone may be a read error of a much larger clone one base away. CDR3 sequence reads: CSSSSTGGGNTIYF. CDR3 coding DNA: TGTTCCAGCAGTTCGACAGGAGGTGGAAACACCATATATTTT. The chain employs TRBV12-3 or TRBV12-4 and TRBJ1-3; D might be TRBD1 (6 bases). The CDR3 consists of 14 residues.

This clonotype appeared many times. The genes are TRBV12-3 or TRBV12-4 and TRBJ1-4, with unresolved D. Trimming took 0 bases from V and 3 from J, leaving 11 bases between them. The CDR3 length is 16 residues. DNA for the CDR3: TGTGCCAGCAGTTTAGCTTCCCGGGCCGCTAATGAAAAACTGTTTTTT. Translation gives CASSLASRAANEKLFF.

In its sample, this clonotype was seen many times. CDR3 region: CASSYPEDGTVTDTQYF. The CDR3 nucleotides are TGTGCCAGCAGTTACCCGGAAGACGGGACAGTCACAGATACGCAGTATTTT. This sequence joins TRBV6-2 or TRBV6-3 and TRBJ2-3; TRBD1 agrees at 7 bases. CDR1 and CDR2 (germline): MNHEY, SVGEGT. Trimming cost V 2 bases and J 2 bases; bases outside gene matches: 10. The CDR3 length is 17 residues.

The sample holds many counts of this clonotype. The chain links TRBV20-1 to TRBJ2-5; D possibly uses TRBD1 or TRBD2 (5 bases each). The V gene's germline CDR1 is DFQATT and CDR2 SNEGSKA (reference sequence). V lost 2 bases, J lost 7 bases, and 17 bases lay in between. This CDR3 contains 14 residues. DNA of the CDR3: TGCAGTGCTAGATCCCGGGACCCAGGGAGGACCCAGTACTTC. It encodes CSARSRDPGRTQYF.

This clonotype appeared many times. J is TRBJ1-3 and V is TRBV5-5, with D possibly TRBD1 on 5 matching bases. The CDR3 runs to 14 residues. Trimming removed 4 bases at V and 4 bases at J, with 12 bases between. Germline assignment: CDR1 SGHKS and CDR2 YYEKEE (reference sequence). The CDR3, as DNA: TGTGCCAGCAGCCGGGGCGCTTCAGGAAACACCATATATTTT. This encodes CASSRGASGNTIYF.

This clonotype has a count of ten or more. The V and J genes are TRBV4-3 and TRBJ2-7; D may correspond to TRBD1 or TRBD2 (6 bases each). The germline V and J ends were trimmed by 1 base and 6 bases, with 13 bases remaining between them. The CDR3 runs to 14 residues. Germline loops: CDR1 LGHNA, CDR2 YSLEER. The CDR3 loop is CASSQVLAQGEQYF. The CDR3, as DNA: TGCGCCAGCAGCCAAGTACTAGCACAGGGCGAGCAGTACTTC.

This clonotype was detected ten times or more. The V and J genes are TRBV5-6 and TRBJ2-7; possible D gene TRBD1, 6 bases. Trimming shortened V by 0 bases and J by 2 bases, and 12 bases separated the two germline ends. The CDR3 sequence is 15 residues long. CDR1 is SGHDT and CDR2 is YYEEEE in the germline V gene. The CDR3 coding sequence is TGTGCCAGCAGCTTGGGAGCGGACAGTACCTACGAGCAGTACTTC. Residues: CASSLGADSTYEQYF.

This clonotype was seen many times. As DNA, the CDR3 is TGCAGTGCTAGAGAGACTAGCGGCAGCACCGGGGAGCTGTTTTTT. Amino acid sequence: CSARETSGSTGELFF. The chain has TRBV20-1 and TRBJ2-2; 9 bases are shared with TRBD2. The ends lost 0 bases at V and 4 bases at J; junction bases unmatched: 3. This CDR3 has 15 amino acids. Germline CDR1 is DFQATT and CDR2 is SNEGSKA (reference sequence).

Points on this clonotype: A much larger clone differs from this one at a single base, so this may be a read error. The CDR3 is CASSFMGVYYEQYF. CDR3 bases: TGTGCCAGCAGTTTCATGGGGGTATACTACGAGCAGTACTTC. The chain has TRBV28 and TRBJ2-7, with D possibly called TRBD1 or TRBD2 (5 bases each). The CDR3 has 14 amino acids. V lost 3 bases, J lost 3 bases, and 12 bases lay in between. Germline-derived CDR1 and CDR2 are MDHEN and SYDVKM. Combining the CDR3 with reference TRBV28 and TRBJ2-7 gives the whole variable domain DVKVTQSSRYLVKRTGEKVFLECVQDMDHENMFWYRQDPGLGLRLIYFSYDVKMKEKGDIPEGYSVSREKKERFSLILESASTNQTSMYLCASSFMGVYYEQYFGPGTRLTVT.

This clonotype was seen at least ten times. The V call is TRBV5-1, the J call TRBJ1-1; 7 bases align to TRBD1. Germline loops: CDR1 SGHRS, CDR2 YFSETQ. V shed 2 bases and J 3 bases; nucleotides not matched to a gene: 10. The CDR3 contains 16 residues. The CDR3 DNA follows: TGCGCCAGCAGCTTTACGACAGGGAAGGTGGACACTGAAGCTTTCTTT. This translates into CASSFTTGKVDTEAFF.

The table lists this clonotype with many counts. The CDR3: CASSFLAGGDTDTQYF. CDR3 DNA: TGTGCCAGCAGTTTCCTAGCGGGAGGGGACACAGATACGCAGTATTTT. The chain recombines TRBV27 with TRBJ2-3; TRBD2 agrees at 12 bases. Per the germline V gene, CDR1 is MNHEY and CDR2 is SMNVEV (reference sequence). CDR3 size: 16 residues. Trimming removed 3 bases from V and 2 bases from J; junction bases left unmatched: 3.

This clonotype was seen at least ten times. This chain uses TRBV5-1 with TRBJ2-3; no clear D gene. Trimming cost V 1 base and J 1 base, with 7 bases left between them. CDR3 length: 14 residues. Germline CDR1 SGHRS, CDR2 YFSETQ. The CDR3 DNA is TGCGCCAGCAGCTTGTCAAGCGGCACAGATACGCAGTATTTT. This sequence encodes CASSLSSGTDTQYF.